This entry lists 31 T cell receptor beta chains sequenced from one sample in a study of sequential checkpoint blockade in melanoma (dated by TCRdb to about 2019). To prepare the library, the immunoSEQ multiplex PCR assay was applied. Sourced from immuneACCESS, this table was stored by TCRdb with only in-frame sequences that have V and J called. A share of the clones is absent; for the studies checked, an unresolved V gene accounts for under half, and the remainder has no known explanation. The sample has approximately 4,800 clones on record, roughly 28% of them singletons. The leading ten clones occupy 20% of the sample. According to the study, the label for this sample's treatment or condition signals: randomized to nivolumab then ipilimumab (arm A) or the reverse (arm B). Sequencing was performed on tumor tissue (inferred from file names), taken from a patient given nivolumab and ipilimumab in sequence. These receptors all come from a human donor with melanoma.

The chain joins TRBV11-3 to TRBJ1-4; D might be TRBD1 (5 bases). The CDR3 is made up of 15 amino acids. The germline gives CDR1 SGHNT, CDR2 YENEEA. Trimming shortened V by 2 bases and J by 8 bases, and 15 bases separated the two germline ends. CDR3 in amino acids: CASSLRGLEGEKLFF. In nucleotides, the CDR3 is TGTGCCAGCAGCTTAAGGGGACTGGAGGGGGAAAAACTGTTTTTT.

The J gene is TRBJ1-5, the V gene TRBV19; maybe TRBD1 (5 bases). This CDR3 is built from 17 residues. V lost 0 bases to trimming and J lost 4 bases, with 16 bases between them. Looked up from germline, CDR1 is LNHDA and CDR2 is SQIVND (reference sequence). The chain's CDR3 is CASSIEGPRGTNQPQHF. In nucleotides, the CDR3 is TGTGCCAGTAGTATAGAAGGGCCCCGGGGCACTAATCAGCCCCAGCATTTT.

This clone is medium-sized by share. The rearrangement uses TRBV11-3 and TRBJ1-5, with D tentatively TRBD1 (5 bases). The CDR3 runs to 15 residues. The germline V gene has CDR1 SGHNT and CDR2 YENEEA. V was clipped by 3 bases and J by 2 bases, with 11 bases between them. CDR3 coding DNA: TGTGCCAGCAGCTTGGCAGGGAACGGCAATCAGCCCCAGCATTTT. This codes for CASSLAGNGNQPQHF.

This clone showed up many times. The V and J genes are TRBV6-8 and TRBJ2-7, with D perhaps TRBD1 (6 bases). From germline, CDR1 is MNHGY and CDR2 SAAAGT. The CDR3 runs to 13 residues. V was shortened by 2 bases and J by 3 bases, with 8 bases between the two germline ends. CDR3 residues: CASSYQGYYEQYF. CDR3 nucleotide sequence: TGTGCCAGCAGTTACCAGGGGTACTACGAGCAGTACTTC.

This clone ranks as medium-sized (0.01 to 0.1%). V is TRBV11-3 and J is TRBJ2-7, with 9 bases identical to TRBD1. The trim removed 3 bases at V and 5 bases at J, leaving 11 bases unmatched. CDR3 length: 16 amino acids. CDR1 and CDR2 from the germline V gene are SGHNT and YENEEA. The CDR3 DNA sequence: TGTGCCAGCAGCTTGGCCGGGACAGGGTTATCCCACGAGCAGTACTTC. Its translation: CASSLAGTGLSHEQYF.

This clone has more than one count but fewer than ten. V and J are TRBV6-8 and TRBJ2-1, with a weak D call TRBD1 (6 bases). V was shortened by 4 bases and J by 0 bases, with 13 bases between the two germline ends. The germline V gene encodes CDR1 MNHGY and CDR2 SAAAGT. This CDR3 is built from 16 residues. CDR3 amino acids: CASSSTGLFSYNEQFF. The DNA of the CDR3 is TGTGCCAGCAGTTCCACAGGGCTCTTCTCCTACAATGAGCAGTTCTTC.

The gene calls are TRBV11-3 and TRBJ2-1, with TRBD2 matching over 9 bases. Germline V gene data show CDR1 as SGHNT and CDR2 as YENEEA. This CDR3 has 19 amino acids. The J segment lost 3 bases and the V segment lost 3 bases, leaving 15 bases of the junction unmatched. CDR3 residues: CASSLVGERLAVGYNEQFF. CDR3 DNA sequence: TGTGCCAGCAGCTTGGTGGGGGAGAGACTAGCGGTCGGCTACAATGAGCAGTTCTTC.

This clone appeared once. The chain combines TRBV5-1 with TRBJ2-2; maybe TRBD2 (6 bases). The V and J ends lost 4 bases and 1 base respectively, with 11 bases between them. The CDR3 runs 15 residues. The germline V gene encodes CDR1 SGHRS and CDR2 YFSETQ. The CDR3 loop reads CASSPGTLNTGELFF. The DNA for the CDR3 is TGCGCCAGCAGCCCCGGGACTTTGAACACCGGGGAGCTGTTTTTT.

This clone has more than one count but fewer than ten. The genes are TRBV9 and TRBJ1-5, with D maybe TRBD1 (5 bases). With 0 bases removed from V and 1 base from J, the gap between germline ends came to 5 bases. The CDR3 is 14 amino acids. Germline V gives CDR1 SGDLS, CDR2 YYNGEE. The CDR3 spells CASSVAGSNQPQHF. Here the CDR3 DNA reads TGTGCCAGCAGCGTAGCAGGGAGCAATCAGCCCCAGCATTTT.

This clone came up many times. V and J are TRBV11-3 and TRBJ1-2; unclear D gene. The CDR3 totals 17 residues. The V gene lost 1 base and the J gene lost 4 bases, with 19 bases spanning the gap. From germline, CDR1 is SGHNT and CDR2 YENEEA. DNA of the CDR3: TGTGCCAGCAGCTTAGTCGGTGGATCTGGGTCGGCCTATGGCTACACCTTC. This codes for CASSLVGGSGSAYGYTF.

Only a few counts were recorded for this clone. A base was left unread or ambiguous, and X is written for its residue. The chain carries TRBV11-3 and TRBJ1-1; 8 bases fit TRBD1. Germline trimming cut 7 bases from V and 6 bases from J; bases unmatched to any gene: 10. CDR3 size: 14 residues. CDR1 and CDR2 (germline): SGHNT, YENEEA. Written as DNA, the CDR3 is TGTGCCAGCAATWCAGGGGGCCGACACWCTGAAGCTTTCTTT. Encoded protein: CASNXGGRHXEAFF.

The chain is built from TRBV29-1 and TRBJ2-2; 11 bases line up with TRBD1. CDR3 size: 15 residues. Per the germline V gene, CDR1 is SQVTM and CDR2 is ANQGSEA. J gave up 6 bases and V 6 bases, and 9 bases lay outside the gene matches. In DNA form, the CDR3 reads TGCAGCGTCCCCGTGGACAGGGGGCGCCCCGGGGAGCTGTTTTTT. Translating gives CSVPVDRGRPGELFF.

This clone was detected a few times. The J gene is TRBJ1-1, the V gene TRBV11-3; D gene unclear. Per the germline V gene, CDR1 is SGHNT and CDR2 is YENEEA. V dropped 4 bases and J dropped 0 bases, with 15 bases sitting between them. The CDR3 loop spans 16 amino acids. The CDR3 region has the DNA TGTGCCAGCAGCTCTGGCCTGGCGTCCATGAACACTGAAGCTTTCTTT. Translating gives CASSSGLASMNTEAFF.

This clone came up a few times. The V gene is TRBV4-1, the J gene TRBJ1-1; D unclear. The CDR3 runs to 12 residues. V lost 6 bases and J 3 bases, leaving 8 bases between the germline ends. The germline gives CDR1 MGHRA, CDR2 YSYEKL. DNA for the CDR3: TGCGCCAGCAGTCGTACGGACACTGAAGCTTTCTTT. It yields the protein CASSRTDTEAFF.

This clone was detected ten times or more. This chain joins TRBV11-3 and TRBJ2-1; the match to TRBD2 covers 8 bases. This CDR3 is built from 16 residues. Trimming took 3 bases from V and 4 from J; bases not matched to a gene: 8. CDR1 and CDR2 from the germline V gene are SGHNT and YENEEA. CDR3 sequence reads: CASSFSGTSGYNEQFF. CDR3 nucleotide sequence: TGTGCCAGCAGCTTCAGTGGGACTAGTGGTTACAATGAGCAGTTCTTC.

This clone is judged medium-sized (0.01 to 0.1%). The genes are TRBV6-8 and TRBJ2-7; D is unclear. The CDR3 loop spans 15 amino acids. V was shortened by 5 bases and J by 0 bases, with 14 bases between the two germline ends. CDR1 is MNHGY, CDR2 SAAAGT, per germline. For the CDR3, the DNA is TGTGCCAGCAGTGTCTTCTCCGGAGTCTCCTACGAGCAGTACTTC. Protein sequence: CASSVFSGVSYEQYF.

CDR3 sequence (DNA): TGTGCCTGGAGTGGGCAGGCGGACCCCAACACCGGGGAGCTGTTTTTT. Translated, it gives CAWSGQADPNTGELFF. The chain recombines TRBV30 with TRBJ2-2; D gene unclear. Germline V lookup: CDR1 GTSNPN, CDR2 SVGIG (reference sequence). The V and J ends lost 1 base and 2 bases respectively, with 14 bases between them. The CDR3 covers 16 residues.

The CDR3 bases are TGTGCCAGCAGTTTACGGACTGTGGCAGATACGCAGTATTTT. It is translated as CASSLRTVADTQYF. This chain connects TRBV6-8 to TRBJ2-3; D is perhaps TRBD2 (5 bases). The CDR3 consists of 14 residues. Trimming pared 4 bases from V and 4 bases from J, leaving 12 bases between. Looked up from germline, CDR1 is MNHGY and CDR2 is SAAAGT.

This clone was detected ten times or more. This sequence joins TRBV11-1 and TRBJ2-1, with D maybe TRBD1 (6 bases). Trimming left V 3 bases short and J 7 bases short, with 16 bases between. Germline CDR1 is SGHAT and CDR2 is FQDESV (reference sequence). The CDR3 contains 15 residues. The CDR3 loop reads CASSFGTREWNEQFF. The CDR3 coding sequence is TGTGCCAGCAGCTTCGGGACAAGGGAGTGGAATGAGCAGTTCTTC.

The V call is TRBV6-8, the J call TRBJ2-5; unclear D gene. V lost 7 bases and J lost 2, with 20 bases in between. Germline CDR1 MNHGY, CDR2 SAAAGT. The CDR3 extends over 16 amino acids. The CDR3 nucleotides are TGTGCCAGCACCCTAGAATTGGGAACCCTTCAAGAGACCCAGTACTTC. Its translation: CASTLELGTLQETQYF.

A few counts support this clone. The V call is TRBV9, the J call TRBJ2-7, with D perhaps given as TRBD1 or TRBD2 (6 bases each). Germline CDR1 and CDR2: SGDLS and YYNGEE. This CDR3 region has 14 residues. V was shortened by 1 base and J by 6 bases, with 14 bases between the two germline ends. The CDR3 is CASSVRVGGAEQYF. CDR3 sequence (DNA): TGTGCCAGCAGCGTAAGGGTGGGGGGCGCCGAGCAGTACTTC.

This clone showed up just a few times. This chain links TRBV1 with TRBJ2-7; TRBD2 is the table's D call and was not checked against the DNA. TRBV1 is labeled a pseudogene. CDR3 length equals 14 residues. The CDR3 DNA sequence: TGCGCCAGCAGCCAAGTGGCGGGGTTCTACGAGCAGTACTTC. This codes for CASSQVAGFYEQYF.

The chain employs TRBV30 and TRBJ1-5; 7 nucleotides line up with TRBD1. Germline V gene data show CDR1 as GTSNPN and CDR2 as SVGIG (reference sequence). The V and J ends lost 2 bases and 10 bases, in that order; junction bases with no gene match: 5. This CDR3 comprises 12 residues. The CDR3 loop reads CAWSQTGTPQHF. The CDR3 bases are TGTGCCTGGAGTCAGACAGGGACCCCCCAGCATTTT.

There are a few counts of this clone. This chain joins TRBV9 and TRBJ2-3; D is perhaps TRBD2 (5 bases). The germline V and J ends were trimmed by 6 bases and 0 bases, with 14 bases remaining between them. Germline lookup yields CDR1 SGDLS and CDR2 YYNGEE. The CDR3 runs to 15 residues. This chain's CDR3 is CASMLPGYSTDTQYF. In nucleotides, the CDR3 is TGTGCCAGCATGCTACCGGGATACAGCACAGATACGCAGTATTTT.

This clone is categorized as medium-sized. DNA for the CDR3: TGTGCCAGCTCAGGCGATGGTAATATCGATCAGCCCCAGCATTTT. It encodes CASSGDGNIDQPQHF. The rearrangement joins TRBV18 to TRBJ1-5; no definite D call. CDR3 size: 15 residues. The V end was cut by 5 bases, the J end by 5 bases, with 16 bases between. CDR1 KGHSH and CDR2 LQKENI come from the germline V gene.

This clone was recorded many times. The rearrangement joins TRBV6-8 to TRBJ2-1; the D gene is possibly TRBD1 (5 bases). From germline, CDR1 is MNHGY and CDR2 SAAAGT. V was pared by 7 bases and J by 7 bases, with 14 bases between. CDR3 length: 13 residues. The CDR3 reads CASTLGRANEQFF. The CDR3 DNA sequence: TGTGCCAGCACTCTCGGCAGGGCAAATGAGCAGTTCTTC.

The V call is TRBV6-8, the J call TRBJ2-2; 11 bases fit TRBD2. The V gene end was trimmed by 5 bases and the J gene end by 5 bases; junction bases not matched to a gene: 19. Germline lookup yields CDR1 MNHGY and CDR2 SAAAGT. This CDR3 has 20 residues. The CDR3 reads CASSHPSGRKTSGITGELFF. CDR3 DNA sequence: TGTGCCAGCAGTCACCCTTCGGGACGCAAGACTAGCGGGATAACCGGGGAGCTGTTTTTT.

The chain has TRBV6-8 and TRBJ2-5; D ambiguous. CDR1 is MNHGY, CDR2 SAAAGT, per germline. The V and J ends lost 0 bases and 1 base respectively, with 6 bases between them. There are 14 residues in the CDR3. The CDR3 sequence: CASSYSIGQETQYF. CDR3 nucleotide sequence: TGTGCCAGCAGTTACTCAATCGGCCAAGAGACCCAGTACTTC.

The chain couples TRBV23-1 to TRBJ1-6, with 9 bases aligning to TRBD1. TRBV23-1 is designated an ORF whose function remains uncertain. The CDR3 has 13 amino acids. V gave up 6 bases and J gave up 8 bases; unmatched junction bases: 2. CDR3 protein: CASSRDRDSPLHF. Written as DNA, the CDR3 is TGCGCCAGCAGCAGGGACAGGGATTCACCCCTCCACTTT.

The CDR3 protein is CASSLEEGLLVGSYNSPLHF. The CDR3 nucleotides are TGCGCCAGCAGCTTGGAAGAGGGCTTGTTGGTGGGGTCCTATAATTCACCCCTCCACTTT. The chain joins TRBV5-1 to TRBJ1-6; D remains ambiguous. The CDR3 is 20 residues long. Trimming took off 0 bases at V and 1 base at J, with 20 bases between the two ends. Germline lookup yields CDR1 SGHRS and CDR2 YFSETQ. Complete variable domain (other parts from reference TRBV5-1 and TRBJ1-6): KAGVTQTPRYLIKTRGQQVTLSCSPISGHRSVSWYQQTPGQGLQFLFEYFSETQRNKGNFPGRFSGRQFSNSRSEMNVSTLELGDSALYLCASSLEEGLLVGSYNSPLHFGNGTRLTVT.

In this sample, this clone turned up many times. The V gene is TRBV28, the J gene TRBJ1-2, with 9 bases fitting TRBD1. This CDR3 has 13 amino acids. With V trimmed by 8 bases and J by 3 bases, 4 bases remained unmatched. Germline V gives CDR1 MDHEN, CDR2 SYDVKM. The CDR3 DNA reads TGTGCCAGCGAGGACAGGGGATACTATGGCTACACCTTC. Its translation is CASEDRGYYGYTF.